This T cell receptor (beta chain) originates from a study of control samples from healthy donors and cancer patients. Measured with immunoSEQ multiplex PCR; TCRdb has only the in-frame clones, and not every one. The sample includes 2,000 to 3,000 clones, roughly 96% of them seen just once. The CDR3 spans 15 residues. Germline assignment: CDR1 MDHEN and CDR2 SYDVKM. The V and J ends lost 6 bases and 0 bases respectively, with 12 bases between them. The chain joins TRBV28 to TRBJ1-5; no clear D gene. The sample comprised PBMCs. The clonotype comes from a man in his sixties or seventies with colorectal cancer. This CDR3 is CASSRPINSNQPQHF. The CDR3 DNA reads TGTGCCAGCAGCAGACCGATCAATAGCAATCAGCCCCAGCATTTT.